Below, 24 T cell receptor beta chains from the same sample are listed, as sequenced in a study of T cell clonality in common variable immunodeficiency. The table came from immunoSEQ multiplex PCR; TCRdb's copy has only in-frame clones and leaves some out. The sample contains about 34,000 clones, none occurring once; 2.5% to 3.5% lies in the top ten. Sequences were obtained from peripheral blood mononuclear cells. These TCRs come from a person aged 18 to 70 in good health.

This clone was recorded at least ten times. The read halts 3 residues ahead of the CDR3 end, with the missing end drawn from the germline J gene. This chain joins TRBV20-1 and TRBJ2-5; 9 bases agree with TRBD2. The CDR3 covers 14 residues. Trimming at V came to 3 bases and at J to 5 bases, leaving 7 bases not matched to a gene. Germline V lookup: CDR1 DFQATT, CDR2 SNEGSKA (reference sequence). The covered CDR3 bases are TGCAGTGCTAGGGGGGTAGCGGGAGTTGAGACC. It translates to CSARGVAGVET. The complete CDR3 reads CSARGVAGVETQYF.

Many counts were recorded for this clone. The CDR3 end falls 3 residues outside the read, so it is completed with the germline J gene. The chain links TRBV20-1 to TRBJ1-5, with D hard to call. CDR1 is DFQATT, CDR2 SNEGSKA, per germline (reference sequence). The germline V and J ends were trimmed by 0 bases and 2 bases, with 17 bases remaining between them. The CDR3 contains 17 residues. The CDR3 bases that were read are TGCAGTGCTAGAGATAGGGTTGGGCAGAGCCGCAATCAGCCC. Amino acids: CSARDRVGQSRNQP. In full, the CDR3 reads CSARDRVGQSRNQPQHF.

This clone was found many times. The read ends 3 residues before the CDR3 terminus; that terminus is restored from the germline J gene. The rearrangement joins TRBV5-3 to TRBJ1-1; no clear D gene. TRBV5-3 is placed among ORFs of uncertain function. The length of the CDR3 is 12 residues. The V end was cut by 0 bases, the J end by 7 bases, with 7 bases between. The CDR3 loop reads CARSLGQNEAFF. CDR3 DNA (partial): TGTGCCAGAAGCTTGGGTCAAAATGAA.

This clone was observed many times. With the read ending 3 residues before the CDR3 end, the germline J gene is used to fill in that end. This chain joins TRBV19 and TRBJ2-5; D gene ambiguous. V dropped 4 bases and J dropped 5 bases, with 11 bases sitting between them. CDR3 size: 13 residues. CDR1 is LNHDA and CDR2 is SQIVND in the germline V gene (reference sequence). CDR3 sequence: CASSTHERETQYF. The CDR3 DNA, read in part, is TGTGCCAGTAGTACCCATGAAAGGGAGACC.

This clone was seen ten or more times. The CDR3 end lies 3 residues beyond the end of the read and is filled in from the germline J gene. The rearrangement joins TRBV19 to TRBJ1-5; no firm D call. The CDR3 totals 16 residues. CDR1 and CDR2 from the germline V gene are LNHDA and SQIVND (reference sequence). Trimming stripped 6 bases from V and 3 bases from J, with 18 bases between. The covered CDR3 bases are TGTGCCAGTAGCACTACCAGCGGGTCTCACAATCAGCCC. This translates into CASSTTSGSHNQP. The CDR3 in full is CASSTTSGSHNQPQHF. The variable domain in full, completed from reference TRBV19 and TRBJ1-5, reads DGGITQSPKYLFRKEGQNVTLSCEQNLNHDAMYWYRQDPGQGLRLIYYSQIVNDFQKGDIAEGYSVSREKKESFPLTVTSAQKNPTAFYLCASSTTSGSHNQPQHFGDGTRLSIL.

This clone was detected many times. This CDR3 reads CASKGAAETQYF. The CDR3 DNA, read in part, is TGTGCCAGCAAGGGGGCTGCGGAGACC. This chain uses TRBV28 with TRBJ2-5, with TRBD1 matching over 7 bases. The read finishes 3 residues shy of the CDR3 end, and the germline J gene is used to complete it. The CDR3 runs 12 residues. The J segment lost 5 bases and the V segment lost 7 bases, leaving 4 bases of the junction unmatched. In germline, CDR1 is MDHEN, CDR2 SYDVKM.

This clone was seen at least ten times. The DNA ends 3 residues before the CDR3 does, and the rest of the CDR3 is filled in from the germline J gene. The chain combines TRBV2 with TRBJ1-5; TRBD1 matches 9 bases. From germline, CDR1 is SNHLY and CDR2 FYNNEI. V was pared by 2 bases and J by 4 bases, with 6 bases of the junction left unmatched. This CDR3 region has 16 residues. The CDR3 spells CASSERGQGWNQPQHF. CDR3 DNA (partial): TGTGCCAGCAGTGAAAGGGGACAGGGATGGAATCAGCCC.

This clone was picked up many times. The CDR3 sequence: CASSVQGQAFF. CDR3 DNA, as far as it was read: TGTGCCAGCAGTGTACAGGGACAA. The chain carries TRBV6-1 and TRBJ1-1; D may be TRBD1 (6 bases). Read sequence stops 3 residues before the CDR3 end, and the germline J gene provides the missing end. CDR1 and CDR2 from the germline V gene are MNHNS and SASEGT. The length of the CDR3 is 11 residues.

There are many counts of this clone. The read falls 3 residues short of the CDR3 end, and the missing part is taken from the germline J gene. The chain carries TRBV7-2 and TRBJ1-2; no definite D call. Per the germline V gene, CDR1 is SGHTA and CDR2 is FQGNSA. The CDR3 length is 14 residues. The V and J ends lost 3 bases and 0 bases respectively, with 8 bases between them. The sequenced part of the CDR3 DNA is TGTGCCAGCAGCTTTACAGATACTAACTATGGC. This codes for CASSFTDTNYG. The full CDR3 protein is CASSFTDTNYGYTF.

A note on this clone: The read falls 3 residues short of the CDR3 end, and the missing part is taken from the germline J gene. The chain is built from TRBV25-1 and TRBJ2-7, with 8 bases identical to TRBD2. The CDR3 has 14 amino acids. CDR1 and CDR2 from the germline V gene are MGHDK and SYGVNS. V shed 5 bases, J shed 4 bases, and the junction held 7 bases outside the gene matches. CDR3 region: CASSPSGSVYEQYF. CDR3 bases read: TGTGCCAGCAGTCCGAGCGGGAGCGTGTACGAG.

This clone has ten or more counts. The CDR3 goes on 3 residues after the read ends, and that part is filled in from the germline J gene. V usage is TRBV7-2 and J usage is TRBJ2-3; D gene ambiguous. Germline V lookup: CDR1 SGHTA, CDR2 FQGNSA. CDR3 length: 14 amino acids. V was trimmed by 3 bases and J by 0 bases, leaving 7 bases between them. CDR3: CASSLRISTDTQYF. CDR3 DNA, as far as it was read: TGTGCCAGCAGCTTGCGGATTAGCACAGATACG.

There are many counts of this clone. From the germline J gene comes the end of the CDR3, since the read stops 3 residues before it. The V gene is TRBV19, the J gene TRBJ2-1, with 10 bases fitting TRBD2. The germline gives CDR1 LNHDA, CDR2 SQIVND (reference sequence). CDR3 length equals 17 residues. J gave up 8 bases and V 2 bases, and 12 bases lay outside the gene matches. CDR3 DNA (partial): TGTGCCAGTAGTATACCGTCAGCGGGAGGGCCAACATATGAG. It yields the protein CASSIPSAGGPTYE. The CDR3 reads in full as CASSIPSAGGPTYEQFF.

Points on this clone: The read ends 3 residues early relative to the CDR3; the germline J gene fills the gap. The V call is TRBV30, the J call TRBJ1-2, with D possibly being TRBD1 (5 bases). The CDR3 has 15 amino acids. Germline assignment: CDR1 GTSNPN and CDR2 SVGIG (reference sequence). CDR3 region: CAWSVQERDIGDYTF. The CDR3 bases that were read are TGTGCCTGGAGTGTACAGGAGCGGGATATAGGAGAC.

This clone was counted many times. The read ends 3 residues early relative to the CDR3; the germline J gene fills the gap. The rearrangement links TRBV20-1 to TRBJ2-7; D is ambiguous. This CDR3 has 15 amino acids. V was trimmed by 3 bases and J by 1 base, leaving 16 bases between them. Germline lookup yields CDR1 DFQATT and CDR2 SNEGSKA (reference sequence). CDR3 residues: CSARATARPSYEQYF. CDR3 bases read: TGCAGTGCTAGGGCCACAGCCAGACCATCCTACGAG.

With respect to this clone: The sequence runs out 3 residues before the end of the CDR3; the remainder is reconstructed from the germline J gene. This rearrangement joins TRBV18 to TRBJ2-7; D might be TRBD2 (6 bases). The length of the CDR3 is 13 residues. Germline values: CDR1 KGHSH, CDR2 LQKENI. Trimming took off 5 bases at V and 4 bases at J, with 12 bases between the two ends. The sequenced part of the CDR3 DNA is TGTGCCAGCTCATCCGTAGCGGAATACGAG. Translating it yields CASSSVAEYE. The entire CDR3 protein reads CASSSVAEYEQYF.

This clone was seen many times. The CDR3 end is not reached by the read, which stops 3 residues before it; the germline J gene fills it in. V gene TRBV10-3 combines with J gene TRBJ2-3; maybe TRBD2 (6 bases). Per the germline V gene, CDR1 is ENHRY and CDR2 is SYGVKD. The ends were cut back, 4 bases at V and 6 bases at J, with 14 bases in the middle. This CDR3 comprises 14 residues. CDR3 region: CAISAAPEGDTQYF. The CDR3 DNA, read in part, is TGTGCCATCAGTGCGGCTCCGGAGGGGGATACG.

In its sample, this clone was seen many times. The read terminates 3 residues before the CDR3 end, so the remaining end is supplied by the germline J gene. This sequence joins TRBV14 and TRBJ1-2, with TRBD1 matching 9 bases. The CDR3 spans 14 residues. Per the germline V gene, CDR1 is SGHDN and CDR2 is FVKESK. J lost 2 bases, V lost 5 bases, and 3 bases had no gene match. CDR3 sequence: CASSTGTGNYGYTF. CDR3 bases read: TGTGCCAGCAGCACCGGGACAGGGAACTATGGC.

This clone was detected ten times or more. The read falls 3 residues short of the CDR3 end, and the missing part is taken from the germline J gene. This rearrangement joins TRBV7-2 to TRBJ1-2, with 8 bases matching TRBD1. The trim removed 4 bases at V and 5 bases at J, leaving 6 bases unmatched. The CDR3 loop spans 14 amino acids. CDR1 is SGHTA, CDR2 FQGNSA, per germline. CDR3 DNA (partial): TGTGCCAGCAGCTCTGGACAGGGAGAATATGGC. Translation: CASSSGQGEYG. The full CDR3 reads CASSSGQGEYGYTF. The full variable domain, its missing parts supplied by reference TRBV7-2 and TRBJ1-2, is GAGVSQSPSNKVTEKGKDVELRCDPISGHTALYWYRQSLGQGLEFLIYFQGNSAPDKSGLPSDRFSAERTGGSVSTLTIQRTQQEDSAVYLCASSSGQGEYGYTFGSGTRLTVV.

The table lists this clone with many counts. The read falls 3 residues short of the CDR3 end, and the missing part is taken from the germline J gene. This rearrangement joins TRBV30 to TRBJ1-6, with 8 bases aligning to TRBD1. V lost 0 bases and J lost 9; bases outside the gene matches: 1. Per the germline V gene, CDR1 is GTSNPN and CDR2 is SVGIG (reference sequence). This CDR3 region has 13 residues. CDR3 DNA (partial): TGTGCCTGGAGTGTACAGGGGGTTTCACCC. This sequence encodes CAWSVQGVSP. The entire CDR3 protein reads CAWSVQGVSPLHF.

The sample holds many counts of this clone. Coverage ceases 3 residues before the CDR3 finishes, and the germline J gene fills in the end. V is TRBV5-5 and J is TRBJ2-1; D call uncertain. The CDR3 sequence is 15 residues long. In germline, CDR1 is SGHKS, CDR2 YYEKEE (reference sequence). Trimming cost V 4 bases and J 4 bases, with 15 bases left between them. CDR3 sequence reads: CASSLVFDSYNEQFF. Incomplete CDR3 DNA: TGTGCCAGCAGCCTCGTTTTTGACTCGTACAATGAG.

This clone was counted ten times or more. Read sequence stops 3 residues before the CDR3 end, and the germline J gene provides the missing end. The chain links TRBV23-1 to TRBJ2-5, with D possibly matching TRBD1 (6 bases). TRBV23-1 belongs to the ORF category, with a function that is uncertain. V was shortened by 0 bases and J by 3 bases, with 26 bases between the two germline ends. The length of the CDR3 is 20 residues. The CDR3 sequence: CASSQSQGIIVEGGKETQYF. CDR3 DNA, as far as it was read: TGCGCCAGCAGTCAATCCCAGGGGATTATAGTTGAGGGTGGGAAAGAGACC.

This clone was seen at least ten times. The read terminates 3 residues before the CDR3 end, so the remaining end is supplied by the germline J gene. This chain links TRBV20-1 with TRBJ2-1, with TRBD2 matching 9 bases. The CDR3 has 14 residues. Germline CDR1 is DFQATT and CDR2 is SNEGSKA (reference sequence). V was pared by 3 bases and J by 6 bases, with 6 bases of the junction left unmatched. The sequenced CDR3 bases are TGCAGTGCTAGTTTTAGCGGGAGTATCAATGAG. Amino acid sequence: CSASFSGSINE. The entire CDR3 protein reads CSASFSGSINEQFF.

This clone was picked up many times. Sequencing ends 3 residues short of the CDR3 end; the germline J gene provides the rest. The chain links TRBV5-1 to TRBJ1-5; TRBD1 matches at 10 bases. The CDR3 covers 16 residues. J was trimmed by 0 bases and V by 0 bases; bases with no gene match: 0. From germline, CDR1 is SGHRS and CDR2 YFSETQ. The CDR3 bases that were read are TGCGCCAGCAGCTTGGGGGACAGGGGTAGCAATCAGCCC. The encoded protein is CASSLGDRGSNQP. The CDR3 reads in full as CASSLGDRGSNQPQHF.

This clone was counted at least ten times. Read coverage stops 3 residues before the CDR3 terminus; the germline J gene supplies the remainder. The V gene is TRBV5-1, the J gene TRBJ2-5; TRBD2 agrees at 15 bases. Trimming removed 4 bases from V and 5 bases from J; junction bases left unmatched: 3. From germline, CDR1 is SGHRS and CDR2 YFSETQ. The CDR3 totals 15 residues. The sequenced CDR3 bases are TGCGCCAGCAGCACGGGACTAGCGGGAGGTGAGACC. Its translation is CASSTGLAGGET. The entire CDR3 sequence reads CASSTGLAGGETQYF.